The clone carrying this TCR beta chain was seen at least ten times. Its antigen is as yet unknown. The CDR3 consists of 15 residues. V lost 6 bases, J lost 3 bases, and 18 bases lay in between. Germline V gives CDR1 MDHEN, CDR2 SYDVKM. Patients showing uncontrolled infection, other autoimmune disease, pregnancy or lactation were ineligible. These data are taken from a study of T cells in Graves' hyperthyroidism and ophthalmopathy. Findings and limits, study-wide: Using 13 V-J features, a model discriminated ophthalmopathy from stable hyperthyroidism.

The source material, RNA transcripts, was used to amplify TCR beta CDR3 regions. The TCR CDR3 first-round RT-PCR relied on the HTBI primer set. TCRdb independently ran MiXCR on the multiplex PCR reads; one entry per CDR3 protein. The data contain hundreds of thousands of distinct CDR3 sequences, approximately 15% of them singletons. Sequencing used blood. The V gene is TRBV28, the J gene TRBJ2-7; no definite D call. This receptor was taken from a woman aged 40 to 55 with Graves' ophthalmopathy. The CDR3 DNA follows: TGTGCCAGCAGCCTGCCTAGGCGGACGCACTACGAGCAGTACTTC. Translating gives CASSLPRRTHYEQYF. The variable domain in full, with the rest retrieved from reference TRBV28 and TRBJ2-7, is DVKVTQSSRYLVKRTGEKVFLECVQDMDHENMFWYRQDPGLGLRLIYFSYDVKMKEKGDIPEGYSVSREKKERFSLILESASTNQTSMYLCASSLPRRTHYEQYFGPGTRLTVT.